This TCR beta chain was observed in a study of identical twins. General observations from the study: Invariant MAIT and iNKT cells may have partly biased zero-insertion analyses.

A note on this clonotype: Its target is unknown.

TCRdb re-called the 5' RACE reads with MiXCR, one entry per CDR3 protein. The sample yields 430,000 or so distinct CDR3 sequences, 20% to 30% seen once. V gave up 5 bases and J gave up 3 bases, with 13 bases separating them. The CDR3 has 14 amino acids. The germline V gene encodes CDR1 SGHAT and CDR2 FQNNGV. This sample was shared with a second study, whose subject was T cells expressing NK-cell markers.

The rearrangement uses TRBV11-2 and TRBJ1-2; the D is unclear. The clonotype originates from a woman between 18 and 29 years old in good health. The material sequenced was CD4+ T cells sorted from blood. The CDR3 DNA sequence: TGTGCCAGCAGCCCCCGGCAGAGCCACTATGGCTACACCTTC. Protein sequence: CASSPRQSHYGYTF.